This T cell receptor beta chain emerged from a study of T cell responses to AZD1222 COVID-19 vaccine. Here immunoSEQ multiplex PCR was the method, and the copy in TCRdb shows in-frame clones only, minus some. This sample has about 100,000 clones, with 88% found just once. The CDR3 loop spans 14 amino acids. The V end was cut by 3 bases, the J end by 3 bases, with 9 bases between. The germline V gene encodes CDR1 LGHDT and CDR2 YNNKEL (reference sequence). The TCR sequence derives from an adult in good health. The specimen comprised peripheral blood, sampled on day 0 of AZD1222 vaccination. The chain employs TRBV3-1 (or the pseudogene TRBV3-2) and TRBJ1-3; a possible D gene is TRBD1 (5 bases). The CDR3 sequence is CASSQGTGGNTIYF. For the CDR3, the DNA is TGTGCCAGCAGCCAGGGGACTGGTGGAAACACCATATATTTT.